Following are 10 T cell receptor beta chains from one sample sequenced in a study of CXCR3-negative and CXCR3-positive naive CD8 T cells. Study-wide results and limits: CXCR3-negative naive cells had less hydrophobic TRB CDR3s than did CXCR3-positive naive cells.

What these receptors recognize is not known. 5' RACE with UMI labels generated the TRB cDNA libraries. TCRdb re-called the 5' RACE reads and shows each CDR3 protein once, DNA omitted. The sample data list 120,000 to 150,000 distinct CDR3 sequences. Sequencing was done on a sample of naive CXCR3+ CD8+ T cells from blood. Documented subset: CD45RO-CCR7+CD27+CD95- naive CD8+ T cells expressing CXCR3 (TNR3+). These receptors originate from a human donor in good health. Some clones in this sample may be carry-over from other donors' samples.

The CDR3 spells CASSSMDSDPRNEQYF. This chain links TRBV7-9 with TRBJ2-7; TCRdb's assignment of TRBD1 cannot be checked, as there is no DNA. CDR1 and CDR2 from the germline V gene are SEHNR and FQNEAQ (reference sequence). This CDR3 contains 16 residues.

The chain joins TRBV3-1 to TRBJ2-3; TCRdb's D call of TRBD2 is untestable without DNA. There are 17 residues in the CDR3. Germline CDR1 and CDR2: LGHDT and YNNKEL (reference sequence). The chain's CDR3 is CASSQSGLAGPTDTQYF.

The V and J genes are TRBV7-2 and TRBJ1-2; TCRdb's D call, TRBD1, is unchecked because there is no DNA. Germline V gene lookup returns CDR1 SGHTA and CDR2 FQGNSA. The CDR3 is 12 residues long. CDR3 sequence reads: CASTGGNYGYTF.

The chain joins TRBV9 to TRBJ2-1. This CDR3 region has 17 residues. Per the germline V gene, CDR1 is SGDLS and CDR2 is YYNGEE. CDR3 region: CASSGGRSLGPYNEQFF.

The chain employs TRBV12-3 or TRBV12-4 and TRBJ2-7; TCRdb outputs TRBD1, but without DNA this stays unchecked. The CDR3 runs to 14 residues. The CDR3 protein is CASSPPGQFYEQYF.

The chain couples TRBV20-1 to TRBJ2-7. This CDR3 comprises 13 residues. CDR1 and CDR2 from the germline V gene are DFQATT and SNEGSKA (reference sequence). The CDR3 reads CSARTDPSYEQYF.

The chain links TRBV28 to TRBJ2-7. This CDR3 comprises 12 residues. CDR1 MDHEN and CDR2 SYDVKM come from the germline V gene. CDR3: CASSHSSYEQYF.

The chain couples TRBV11-2 to TRBJ2-2; TCRdb lists TRBD1, though no DNA is available to test this call. The CDR3 is made up of 15 amino acids. Looked up from germline, CDR1 is SGHAT and CDR2 is FQNNGV. CDR3 sequence: CASSSGTGNTGELFF.

The chain carries TRBV29-1 and TRBJ2-3; TCRdb's D call of TRBD2 is untestable without DNA. Germline V gives CDR1 SQVTM, CDR2 ANQGSEA. The CDR3 runs to 13 residues. The CDR3: CSVDLAGTDTQYF.

This chain joins TRBV14 and TRBJ2-3; TCRdb's D call of TRBD2 is untestable without DNA. The CDR3 length is 16 residues. Germline values: CDR1 SGHDN, CDR2 FVKESK. This CDR3 is CASSQGRREPPNTQYF.